This T cell receptor beta chain was obtained from a study of pediatric ulcerative colitis. For the study at large: Six to eight patients showed pancolitis and two showed left-sided colitis.

V shed 6 bases, J shed 0 bases, and the junction held 3 bases outside the gene matches. The CDR3 is made up of 14 amino acids. In germline, CDR1 is MNHNY, CDR2 SVGAGI (reference sequence). This was a survey-level run. Produced via immunoSEQ multiplex PCR; TCRdb's table is partial and in-frame only. Of roughly 70,000 clones listed, roughly nine tenths were seen once; the top ten hold approximately 3.4%. Findings and limits, study-wide: Rectal repertoires separated controls, mild-moderate and acute severe colitis.

Note on this clone: Its antigen is not identified.

The chain couples TRBV6-6 to TRBJ2-5; 8 bases fit TRBD2. The receptor's source is a boy between 10 and 17 years old with severe ulcerative colitis. The sample taken for sequencing was blood. This chain's CDR3 is CASSKGLDQETQYF. The CDR3 region has the DNA TGTGCCAGCAGCAAGGGACTAGACCAAGAGACCCAGTACTTC.